One sample yielded the 11 T cell receptor beta chains listed below, sequenced in a study of T cell responses to AZD1222 COVID-19 vaccine. Here immunoSEQ multiplex PCR was the method, and the copy in TCRdb shows in-frame clones only, minus some. This sample has about 140,000 clones, with less than 95% found just once. Specimen: peripheral blood, collected on day 0 of AZD1222 vaccination. These TCRs come from an adult in good health.

V and J are TRBV27 and TRBJ2-7, with a possible D match to TRBD2 (5 bases). From germline, CDR1 is MNHEY and CDR2 SMNVEV (reference sequence). V lost 7 bases, J lost 0 bases, and 16 bases lay in between. The CDR3 consists of 15 residues. CDR3 DNA: TGTGCCAGCACCCTCAGTTGCGGGCCCTCCTACGAGCAGTACTTC. Translated: CASTLSCGPSYEQYF.

The chain couples TRBV15 to TRBJ2-5, with D perhaps assigned TRBD1 or TRBD2 (5 bases each). Per germline, CDR1 LNHNV and CDR2 YYDKDF (reference sequence). This CDR3 spans 16 amino acids. The V end lost 6 bases, the J end lost 1 base, and 18 bases lay between the germline ends. DNA for the CDR3: TGTGCCACCAGAGAAAGCGGAGCAGGGACCCAAGAGACCCAGTACTTC. It encodes CATRESGAGTQETQYF. Full variable domain (missing parts from reference TRBV15 and TRBJ2-5): DAMVIQNPRYQVTQFGKPVTLSCSQTLNHNVMYWYQQKSSQAPKLLFHYYDKDFNNEADTPDNFQSRRPNTSFCFLDIRSPGLGDTAMYLCATRESGAGTQETQYFGPGTRLLVL.

The chain couples TRBV2 to TRBJ2-1; 10 positions agree with TRBD2. Trimming cost V 6 bases and J 7 bases; bases outside gene matches: 6. The CDR3 has 14 amino acids. Germline lookup yields CDR1 SNHLY and CDR2 FYNNEI. In DNA, the CDR3 is TGTGCCAGCAGCGGTAGCGGGAGGTGGAATGAGCAGTTCTTC. It encodes CASSGSGRWNEQFF.

The chain links TRBV19 to TRBJ1-5; weak D call: TRBD1 (5 bases). CDR1 is LNHDA and CDR2 is SQIVND in the germline V gene (reference sequence). The CDR3 is 13 residues long. V shed 2 bases and J shed 6 bases, with 8 bases lying between them. CDR3 sequence reads: CASSIKGTQPQHF. The CDR3 nucleotides read TGTGCCAGTAGTATAAAAGGGACTCAGCCCCAGCATTTT.

V usage is TRBV5-5 and J usage is TRBJ2-7; D unresolved. The CDR3 has 13 residues. The V gene's germline CDR1 is SGHKS and CDR2 YYEKEE (reference sequence). V gave up 0 bases and J gave up 0 bases, with 4 bases separating them. CDR3 region: CASSLESSYEQYF. CDR3 coding DNA: TGTGCCAGCAGCTTGGAGAGCTCCTACGAGCAGTACTTC.

This sequence joins TRBV21-1 and TRBJ2-7; the table's D gene call, TRBD1, was not cross checked with the DNA. TRBV21-1 is a listed pseudogene. The CDR3 is made up of 14 amino acids. The CDR3: CASSKEGITLEQYF. CDR3 in DNA: TGTGCCAGCAGCAAAGAGGGGATAACCCTCGAGCAGTACTTC.

V gene TRBV27 combines with J gene TRBJ2-2; D is undetermined. This CDR3 region has 16 residues. The germline V gene encodes CDR1 MNHEY and CDR2 SMNVEV (reference sequence). The germline V and J ends were trimmed by 3 bases and 3 bases, with 14 bases remaining between them. CDR3 sequence (DNA): TGTGCCAGCAGTTTTGAGGCCGAACCTTACACCGGGGAGCTGTTTTTT. Encoded protein: CASSFEAEPYTGELFF.

The chain carries TRBV28 and TRBJ1-2; 7 bases are a match to TRBD1. From germline, CDR1 is MDHEN and CDR2 SYDVKM. Germline trimming cut 8 bases from V and 4 bases from J; bases unmatched to any gene: 7. The CDR3 spans 13 residues. The CDR3 here is CASWVRGGYGYTF. CDR3 nucleotides: TGTGCCAGCTGGGTCAGGGGGGGCTATGGCTACACCTTC.

The chain combines TRBV15 with TRBJ1-2, with TRBD1 matching over 9 bases. V was pared by 5 bases and J by 7 bases, with 8 bases of the junction left unmatched. CDR1 is LNHNV and CDR2 is YYDKDF in the germline V gene (reference sequence). This CDR3 has 14 amino acids. The CDR3 DNA is TGTGCCACCAGCGGTCTACAGGGGGCCGGTGGCTACACCTTC. It yields the protein CATSGLQGAGGYTF. Full variable domain (missing parts from reference TRBV15 and TRBJ1-2): DAMVIQNPRYQVTQFGKPVTLSCSQTLNHNVMYWYQQKSSQAPKLLFHYYDKDFNNEADTPDNFQSRRPNTSFCFLDIRSPGLGDTAMYLCATSGLQGAGGYTFGSGTRLTVV.

The chain carries TRBV2 and TRBJ2-1, with 13 bases lining up with TRBD2. V shed 5 bases, J shed 7 bases, and the junction held 11 bases outside the gene matches. This CDR3 comprises 17 residues. Germline V gives CDR1 SNHLY, CDR2 FYNNEI. The CDR3 DNA sequence: TGTGCCAGCAGTTTGCTACCCCCACTAGCGGGAGGGAATGAGCAGTTCTTC. Residues: CASSLLPPLAGGNEQFF. Full variable domain (remainder filled in from reference TRBV2 and TRBJ2-1): EPEVTQTPSHQVTQMGQEVILRCVPISNHLYFYWYRQILGQKVEFLVSFYNNEISEKSEIFDDQFSVERPDGSNFTLKIRSTKLEDSAMYFCASSLLPPLAGGNEQFFGPGTRLTVL.

This sequence joins TRBV30 and TRBJ1-5; D is unresolved. Trimming left V 0 bases short and J 7 bases short, with 10 bases between. Per germline, CDR1 GTSNPN and CDR2 SVGIG (reference sequence). The CDR3 is 13 amino acids. The CDR3 loop is CAWSVGSSQPQHF. The CDR3 coding sequence is TGTGCCTGGAGTGTAGGTTCATCACAGCCCCAGCATTTT. Supplemented by reference TRBV30 and TRBJ1-5, the full variable domain reads SQTIHQWPATLVQPVGSPLSLECTVEGTSNPNLYWYRQAAGRGLQLLFYSVGIGQISSEVPQNLSASRPQDRQFILSSKKLLLSDSGFYLCAWSVGSSQPQHFGDGTRLSIL.